This T cell receptor (beta chain) was captured in a study of T cell responses to AZD1222 COVID-19 vaccine. Study-wide background: Both about-4-week and about-12-week second-dose recipients were combined.

Remarks on this clone: Its antigen is not known.

Whole-study findings and limits: Spike-specific TCR breadth and depth grew following two AZD1222 doses. Nearly half of spike-specific TCRs reportedly target variant regions that are unmutated in the B.1.351 and B.1.1.7 variants. None of the repertoires were sampled until the peak T cell response had passed.

Method: immunoSEQ multiplex PCR; TCRdb's copy keeps in-frame clones and lacks some. This sample yields about 160,000 clones, of which 90% to 95% are seen a single time; approximately 0.88% belongs to the top ten. Per germline, CDR1 MNHEY and CDR2 SVGAGI. V lost 5 bases to trimming and J lost 7 bases, with 14 bases between them. This CDR3 region has 13 residues. This sample comprised peripheral blood, obtained on day 0 of AZD1222 vaccination. This chain links TRBV6-5 with TRBJ1-2; D unresolved. The TCR comes from an adult in good health. The CDR3 loop is CASSNRPPGGYTF. The CDR3 nucleotides are TGTGCCAGCAGTAACAGACCACCGGGTGGCTACACCTTC.